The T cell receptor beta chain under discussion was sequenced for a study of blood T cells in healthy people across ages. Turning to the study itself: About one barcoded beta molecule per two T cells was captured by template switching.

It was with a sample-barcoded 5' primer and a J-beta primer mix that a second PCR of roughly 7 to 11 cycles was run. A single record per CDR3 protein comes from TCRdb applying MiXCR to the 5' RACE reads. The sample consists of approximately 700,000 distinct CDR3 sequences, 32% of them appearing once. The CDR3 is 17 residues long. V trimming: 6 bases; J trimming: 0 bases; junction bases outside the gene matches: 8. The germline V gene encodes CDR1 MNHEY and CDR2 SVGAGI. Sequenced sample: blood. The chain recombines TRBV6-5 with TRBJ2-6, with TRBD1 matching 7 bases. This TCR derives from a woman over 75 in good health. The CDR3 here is CASSLTGASSGANVLTF. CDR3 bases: TGTGCCAGCAGCTTAACAGGGGCCAGCTCTGGGGCCAACGTCCTGACTTTC.